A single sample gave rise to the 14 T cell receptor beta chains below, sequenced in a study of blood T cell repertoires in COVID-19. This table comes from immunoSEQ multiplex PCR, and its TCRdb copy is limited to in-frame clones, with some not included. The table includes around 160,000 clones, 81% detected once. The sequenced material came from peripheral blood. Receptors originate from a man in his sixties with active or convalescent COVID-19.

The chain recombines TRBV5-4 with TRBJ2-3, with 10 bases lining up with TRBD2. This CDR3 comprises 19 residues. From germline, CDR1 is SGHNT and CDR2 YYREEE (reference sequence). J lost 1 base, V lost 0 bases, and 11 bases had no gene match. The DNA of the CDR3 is TGTGCCAGCAGCTTGGTTTTACTAGCGGGGTCCCAGGGCACAGATACGCAGTATTTT. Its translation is CASSLVLLAGSQGTDTQYF.

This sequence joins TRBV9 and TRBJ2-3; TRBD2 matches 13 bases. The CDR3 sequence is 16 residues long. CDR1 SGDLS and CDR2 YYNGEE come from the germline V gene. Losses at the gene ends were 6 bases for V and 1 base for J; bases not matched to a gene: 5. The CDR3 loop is CASNPTSGGGTDTQYF. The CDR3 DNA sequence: TGTGCCAGCAACCCTACTAGCGGGGGGGGCACAGATACGCAGTATTTT.

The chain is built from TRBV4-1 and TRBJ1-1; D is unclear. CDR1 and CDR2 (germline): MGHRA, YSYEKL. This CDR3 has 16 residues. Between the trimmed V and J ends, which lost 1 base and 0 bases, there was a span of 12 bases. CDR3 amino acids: CASSQAGPGMNTEAFF. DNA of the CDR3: TGCGCCAGCAGCCAAGCCGGCCCAGGCATGAACACTGAAGCTTTCTTT.

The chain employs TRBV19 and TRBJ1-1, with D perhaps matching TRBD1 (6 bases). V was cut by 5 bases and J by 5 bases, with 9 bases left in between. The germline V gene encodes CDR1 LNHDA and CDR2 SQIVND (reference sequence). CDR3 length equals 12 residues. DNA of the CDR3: TGTGCCAGTAGTTACAGGGTTACTGAAGCTTTCTTT. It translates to CASSYRVTEAFF.

CDR3 sequence reads: CASSFNAGKRGYTF. The CDR3 coding sequence is TGTGCCAGCAGTTTTAATGCAGGGAAGCGAGGCTACACCTTC. The chain recombines TRBV27 with TRBJ1-2; D may be TRBD1 (5 bases). Deletions cut 3 bases from V and 8 bases from J, with 16 bases between. The germline V gene encodes CDR1 MNHEY and CDR2 SMNVEV (reference sequence). The CDR3 extends over 14 amino acids.

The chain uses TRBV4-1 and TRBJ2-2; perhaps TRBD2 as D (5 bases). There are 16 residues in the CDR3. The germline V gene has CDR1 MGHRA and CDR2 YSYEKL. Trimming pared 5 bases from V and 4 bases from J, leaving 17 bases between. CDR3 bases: TGCGCCAGCAGCTCGGCCCCCGGGGTCGGCACCGGGGAGCTGTTTTTT. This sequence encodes CASSSAPGVGTGELFF.

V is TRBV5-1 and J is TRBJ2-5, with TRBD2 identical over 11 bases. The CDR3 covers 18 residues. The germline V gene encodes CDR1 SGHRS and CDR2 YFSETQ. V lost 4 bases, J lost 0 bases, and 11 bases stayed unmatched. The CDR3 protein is CASSHGTSGPGYQETQYF. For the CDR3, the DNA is TGCGCCAGCAGCCACGGGACTAGCGGACCGGGGTACCAAGAGACCCAGTACTTC.

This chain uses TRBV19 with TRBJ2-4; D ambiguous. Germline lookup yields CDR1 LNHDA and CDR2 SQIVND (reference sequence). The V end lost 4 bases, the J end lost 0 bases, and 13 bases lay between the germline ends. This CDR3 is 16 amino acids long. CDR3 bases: TGTGCCAGTAGTACCGCCCAACGACTAGCCAAAAACATTCAGTACTTC. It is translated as CASSTAQRLAKNIQYF.

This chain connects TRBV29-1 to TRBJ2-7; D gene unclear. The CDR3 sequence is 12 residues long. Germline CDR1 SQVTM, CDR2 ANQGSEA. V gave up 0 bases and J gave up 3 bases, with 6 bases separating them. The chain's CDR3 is CSVEDRDYEQYF. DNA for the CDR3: TGCAGCGTTGAAGATCGCGACTACGAGCAGTACTTC.

The CDR3 DNA is TGTGCCAGCTCACGGGACAGCCCTGCTGGGGCCAACGTCCTGACTTTC. Translating gives CASSRDSPAGANVLTF. The chain carries TRBV18 and TRBJ2-6; 7 bases map to TRBD1. V gave up 4 bases and J gave up 2 bases; unmatched junction bases: 5. The germline V gene has CDR1 KGHSH and CDR2 LQKENI. The length of the CDR3 is 16 residues.

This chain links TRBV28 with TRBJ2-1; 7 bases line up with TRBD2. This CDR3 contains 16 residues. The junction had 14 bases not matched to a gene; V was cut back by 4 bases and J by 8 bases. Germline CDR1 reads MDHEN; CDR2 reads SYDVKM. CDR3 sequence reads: CASSSPSGPPRDEQFF. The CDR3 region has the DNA TGTGCCAGCAGTTCCCCTAGCGGCCCTCCCCGCGATGAGCAGTTCTTC.

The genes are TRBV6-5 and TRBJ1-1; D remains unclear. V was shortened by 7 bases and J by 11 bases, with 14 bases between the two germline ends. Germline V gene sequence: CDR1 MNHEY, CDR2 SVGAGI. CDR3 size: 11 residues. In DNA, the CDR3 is TGTGCCAGCACCGAGGGATTAATGGCTTTCTTT. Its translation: CASTEGLMAFF.

This chain's CDR3 is CSVKGLGGQPQHF. The CDR3 nucleotides read TGCAGCGTTAAGGGTCTGGGGGGACAGCCCCAGCATTTT. The rearrangement uses TRBV29-1 and TRBJ1-5, with TRBD1 as a possible D gene (5 bases). V lost 5 bases and J 7 bases, leaving 15 bases between the germline ends. CDR1 SQVTM and CDR2 ANQGSEA come from the germline V gene. The CDR3 runs to 13 residues. Using reference TRBV29-1 and TRBJ1-5 for the parts outside the CDR3, the full variable domain is SAVISQKPSRDICQRGTSLTIQCQVDSQVTMMFWYRQQPGQSLTLIATANQGSEATYESGFVIDKFPISRPNLTFSTLTVSNMSPEDSSIYLCSVKGLGGQPQHFGDGTRLSIL.

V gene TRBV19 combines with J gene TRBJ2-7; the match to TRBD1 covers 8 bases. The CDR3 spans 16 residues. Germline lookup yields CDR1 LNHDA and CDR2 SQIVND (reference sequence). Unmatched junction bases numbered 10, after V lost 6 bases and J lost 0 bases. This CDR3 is CASRSSTGGPSYEQYF. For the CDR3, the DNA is TGTGCCAGTAGGTCCTCCACAGGGGGGCCCTCCTACGAGCAGTACTTC.